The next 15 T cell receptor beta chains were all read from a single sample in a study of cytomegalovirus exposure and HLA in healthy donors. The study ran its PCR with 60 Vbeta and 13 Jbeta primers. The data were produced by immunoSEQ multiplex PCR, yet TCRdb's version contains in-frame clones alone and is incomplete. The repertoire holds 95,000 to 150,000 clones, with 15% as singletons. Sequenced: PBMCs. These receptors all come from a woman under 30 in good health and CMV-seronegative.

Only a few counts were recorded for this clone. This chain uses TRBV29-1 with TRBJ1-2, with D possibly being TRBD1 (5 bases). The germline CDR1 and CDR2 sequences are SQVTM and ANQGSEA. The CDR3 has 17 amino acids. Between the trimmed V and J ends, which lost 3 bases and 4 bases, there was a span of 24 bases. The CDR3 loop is CSVEKAWQGGRGYGYTF. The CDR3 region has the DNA TGCAGCGTTGAGAAGGCTTGGCAGGGCGGTAGGGGCTATGGCTACACCTTC.

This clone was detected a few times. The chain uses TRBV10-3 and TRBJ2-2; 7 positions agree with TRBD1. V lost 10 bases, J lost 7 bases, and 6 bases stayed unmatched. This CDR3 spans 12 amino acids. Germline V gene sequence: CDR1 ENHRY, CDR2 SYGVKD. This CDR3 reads CATDRVNGELFF. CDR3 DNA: TGTGCCACTGACAGGGTGAACGGGGAGCTGTTTTTT.

The CDR3 reads CASSSHRTYEQYF. The CDR3 region has the DNA TGTGCCAGCAGCTCCCACAGAACCTACGAGCAGTACTTC. J is TRBJ2-7 and V is TRBV7-2; D call uncertain. The V gene's germline CDR1 is SGHTA and CDR2 FQGNSA. V was trimmed by 4 bases and J by 2 bases, leaving 9 bases between them. This CDR3 comprises 13 residues.

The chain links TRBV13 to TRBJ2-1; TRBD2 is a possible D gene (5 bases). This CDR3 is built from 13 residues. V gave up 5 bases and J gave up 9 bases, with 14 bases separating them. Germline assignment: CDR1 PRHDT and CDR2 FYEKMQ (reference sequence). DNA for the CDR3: TGTGCCAGCAGCCCTCCCACTAGGGCTGAGCAGTTCTTC. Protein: CASSPPTRAEQFF.

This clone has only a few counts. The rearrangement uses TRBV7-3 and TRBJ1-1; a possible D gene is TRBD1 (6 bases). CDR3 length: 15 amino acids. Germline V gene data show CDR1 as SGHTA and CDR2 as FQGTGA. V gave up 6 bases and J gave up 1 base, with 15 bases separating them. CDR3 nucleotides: TGTGCCAGCAGGCCCGGGGGGGCCGGGAACACTGAAGCTTTCTTT. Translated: CASRPGGAGNTEAFF.

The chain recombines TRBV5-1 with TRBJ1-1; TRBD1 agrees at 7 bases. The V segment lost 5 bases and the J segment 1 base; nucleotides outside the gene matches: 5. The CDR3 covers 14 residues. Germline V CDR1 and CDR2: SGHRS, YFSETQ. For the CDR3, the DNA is TGCGCCAGCAGTAGGGACAGCAGGAACACTGAAGCTTTCTTT. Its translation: CASSRDSRNTEAFF.

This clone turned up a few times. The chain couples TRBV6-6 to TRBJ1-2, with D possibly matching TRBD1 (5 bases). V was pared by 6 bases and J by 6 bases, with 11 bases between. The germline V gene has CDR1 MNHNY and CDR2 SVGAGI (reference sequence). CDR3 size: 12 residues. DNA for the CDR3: TGTGCCAGCAGCCACGGGGGGGATGGCTACACCTTC. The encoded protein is CASSHGGDGYTF.

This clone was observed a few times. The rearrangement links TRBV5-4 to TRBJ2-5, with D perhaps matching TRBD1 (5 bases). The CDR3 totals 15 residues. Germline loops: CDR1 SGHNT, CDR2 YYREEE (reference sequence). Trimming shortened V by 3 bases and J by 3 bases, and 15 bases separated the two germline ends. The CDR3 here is CASSSGHWKEETQYF. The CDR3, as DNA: TGTGCCAGCAGCTCCGGACACTGGAAAGAAGAGACCCAGTACTTC. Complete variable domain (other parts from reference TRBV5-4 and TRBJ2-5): ETGVTQSPTHLIKTRGQQVTLRCSSQSGHNTVSWYQQALGQGPQFIFQYYREEENGRGNFPPRFSGLQFPNYSSELNVNALELDDSALYLCASSSGHWKEETQYFGPGTRLLVL.

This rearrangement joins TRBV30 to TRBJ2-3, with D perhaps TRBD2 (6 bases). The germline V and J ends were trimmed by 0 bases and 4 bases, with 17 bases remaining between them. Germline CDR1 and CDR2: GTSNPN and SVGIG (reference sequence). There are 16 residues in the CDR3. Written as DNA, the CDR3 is TGTGCCTGGAGTGTATGGACCGGGAGACACGCAGATACGCAGTATTTT. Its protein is CAWSVWTGRHADTQYF.

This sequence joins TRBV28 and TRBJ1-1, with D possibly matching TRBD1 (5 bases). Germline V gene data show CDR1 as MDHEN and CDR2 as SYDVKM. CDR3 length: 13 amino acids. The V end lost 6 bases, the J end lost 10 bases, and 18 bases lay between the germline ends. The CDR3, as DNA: TGTGCCAGCAGCGACCCTGGGGGGGTGGGAGCTTTCTTT. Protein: CASSDPGGVGAFF.

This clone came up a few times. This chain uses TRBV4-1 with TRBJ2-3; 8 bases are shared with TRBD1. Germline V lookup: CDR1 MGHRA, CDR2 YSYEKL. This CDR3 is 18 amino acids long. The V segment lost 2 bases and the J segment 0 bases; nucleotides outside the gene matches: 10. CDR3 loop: CASSQIPDRGSSTDTQYF. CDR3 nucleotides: TGCGCCAGCAGCCAAATACCAGACAGGGGCTCAAGCACAGATACGCAGTATTTT.

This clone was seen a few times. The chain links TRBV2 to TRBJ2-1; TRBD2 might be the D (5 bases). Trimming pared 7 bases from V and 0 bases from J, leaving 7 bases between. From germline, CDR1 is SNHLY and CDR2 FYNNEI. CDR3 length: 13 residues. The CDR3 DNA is TGTGCCAGCAAAACTAGCTCCTACAATGAGCAGTTCTTC. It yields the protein CASKTSSYNEQFF.

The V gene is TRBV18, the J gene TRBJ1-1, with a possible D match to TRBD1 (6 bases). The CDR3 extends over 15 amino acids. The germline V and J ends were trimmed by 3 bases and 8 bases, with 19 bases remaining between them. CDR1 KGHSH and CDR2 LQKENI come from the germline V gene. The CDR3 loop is CASSPGVLGQIEAFF. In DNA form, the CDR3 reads TGTGCCAGCTCACCGGGGGTACTTGGACAGATCGAAGCTTTCTTT.

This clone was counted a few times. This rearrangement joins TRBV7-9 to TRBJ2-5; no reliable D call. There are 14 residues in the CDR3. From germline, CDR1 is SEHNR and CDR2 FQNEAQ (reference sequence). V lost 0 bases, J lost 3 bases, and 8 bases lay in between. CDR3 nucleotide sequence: TGTGCCAGCAGCTTAGCTCTCCGAGAAGAGACCCAGTACTTC. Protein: CASSLALREETQYF. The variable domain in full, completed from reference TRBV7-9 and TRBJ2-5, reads DTGVSQNPRHKITKRGQNVTFRCDPISEHNRLYWYRQTLGQGPEFLTYFQNEAQLEKSRLLSDRFSAERPKGSFSTLEIQRTEQGDSAMYLCASSLALREETQYFGPGTRLLVL.

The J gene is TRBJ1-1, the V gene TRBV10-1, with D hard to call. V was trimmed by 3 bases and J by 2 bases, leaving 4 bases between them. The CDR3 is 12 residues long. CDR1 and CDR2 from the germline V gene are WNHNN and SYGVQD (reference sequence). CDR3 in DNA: TGCGCCAGCAGTGACCCTAACACTGAAGCTTTCTTT. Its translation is CASSDPNTEAFF.